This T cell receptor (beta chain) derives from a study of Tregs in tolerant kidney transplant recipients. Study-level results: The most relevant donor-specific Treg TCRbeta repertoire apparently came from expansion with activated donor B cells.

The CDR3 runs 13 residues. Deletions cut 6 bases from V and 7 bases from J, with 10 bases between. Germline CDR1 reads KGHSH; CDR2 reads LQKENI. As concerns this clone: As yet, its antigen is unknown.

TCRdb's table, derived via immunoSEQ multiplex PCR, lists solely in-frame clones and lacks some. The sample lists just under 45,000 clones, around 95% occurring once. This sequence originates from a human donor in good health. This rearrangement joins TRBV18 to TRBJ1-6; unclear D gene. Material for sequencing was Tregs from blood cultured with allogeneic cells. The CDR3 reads CASSLDVNSPLHF. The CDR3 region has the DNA TGTGCCAGCTCCCTGGATGTCAATTCACCCCTCCACTTT. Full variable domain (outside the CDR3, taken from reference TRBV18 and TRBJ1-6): NAGVMQNPRHLVRRRGQEARLRCSPMKGHSHVYWYRQLPEEGLKFMVYLQKENIIDESGMPKERFSAEFPKEGPSILRIQQVVRGDSAAYFCASSLDVNSPLHFGNGTRLTVT.